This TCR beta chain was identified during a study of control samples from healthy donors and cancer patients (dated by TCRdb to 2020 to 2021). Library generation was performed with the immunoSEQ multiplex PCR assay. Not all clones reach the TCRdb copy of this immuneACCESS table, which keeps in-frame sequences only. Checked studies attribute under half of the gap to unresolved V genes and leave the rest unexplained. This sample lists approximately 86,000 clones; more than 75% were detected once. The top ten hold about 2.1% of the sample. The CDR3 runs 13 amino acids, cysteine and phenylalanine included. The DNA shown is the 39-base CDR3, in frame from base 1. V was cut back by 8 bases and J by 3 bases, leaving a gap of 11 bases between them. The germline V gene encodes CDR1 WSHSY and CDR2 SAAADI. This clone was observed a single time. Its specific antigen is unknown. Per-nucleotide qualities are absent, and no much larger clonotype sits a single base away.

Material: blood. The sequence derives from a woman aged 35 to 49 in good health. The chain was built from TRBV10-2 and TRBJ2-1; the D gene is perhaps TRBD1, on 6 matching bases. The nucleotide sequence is TGCGCCAGCCGACAGGACCGCTACAATGAGCAGTTCTTC. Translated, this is CASRQDRYNEQFF.